This T cell receptor (beta chain) came from a study of tumor-infiltrating lymphocytes in primary liver carcinoma. Study background: The study included patients who were men and women aged 30 to 69 years.

TCR beta cDNA was made from roughly 450 ng total RNA with a constant-region primer. Slightly modified ARM-PCR served as the procedure for the TCR beta libraries. These libraries came from three rounds of nested multiplex PCR. TRBV1-TRBV30 forward primers paired with a C-beta reverse primer drove the first two PCR rounds, about 10 cycles each. TCRdb used MiXCR to reprocess the multiplex PCR reads, holding one entry per CDR3 protein. The sample lists more than 60,000 distinct CDR3 sequences, roughly two thirds seen once, with approximately 30% in the top ten. This CDR3 contains 15 residues. Germline values: CDR1 SGHAT, CDR2 FQNNGV. Remarks on this clonotype: One end of the junction does not line up with germline, which may come from a read error.

Extraction of RNA together with DNA used 20-30 mg of unsorted bulk tissue. Sampling of each tumor involved five separate regions. The V gene is TRBV11-2, the J gene TRBJ2-7; D ambiguous. The clonotype originates from a middle-aged man with primary liver carcinoma and hepatitis B virus infection. The sequenced sample was liver tumor tissue from sampling region 4. Documented subset: tumor region T4, right-lateral pole. In DNA form, the CDR3 reads TGTGCCAACAGCCTATTTGTGGGAATATCCTACGAGCACTACTTC. Protein sequence: CANSLFVGISYEHYF.